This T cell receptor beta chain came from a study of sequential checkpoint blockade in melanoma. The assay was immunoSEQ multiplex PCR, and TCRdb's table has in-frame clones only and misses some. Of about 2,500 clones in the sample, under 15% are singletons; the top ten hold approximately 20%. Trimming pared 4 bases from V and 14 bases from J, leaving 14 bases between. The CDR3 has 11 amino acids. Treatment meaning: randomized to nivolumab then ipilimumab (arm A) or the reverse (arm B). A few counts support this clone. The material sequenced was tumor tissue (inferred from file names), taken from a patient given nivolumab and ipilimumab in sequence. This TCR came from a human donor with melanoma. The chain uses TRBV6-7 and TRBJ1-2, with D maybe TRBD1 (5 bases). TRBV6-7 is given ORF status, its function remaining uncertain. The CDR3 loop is CASSSGPGDTF. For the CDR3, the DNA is TGTGCCAGCAGTTCGGGACCCGGCGATACCTTC.